This T cell receptor beta chain was observed in a study of shared clonotypes between healthy human individuals. As for the study in general: Contributing individuals were a couple of females and three males aged 18 to 49.

For this clone: Its target is not known.

CDR1 and CDR2 (germline): MNHNS, SASEGT. Deletions cut 7 bases from V and 2 bases from J, with 9 bases between. The CDR3 has 13 residues. Broader study findings: Larger estimated richness was generally recorded for naive subsets relative to memory subsets.

Several immunoSEQ plates received, in even portions, the genomic DNA of each subset. Data came from immunoSEQ multiplex PCR; TCRdb stores just in-frame clones and leaves some out. The table lists about 2.3 million clones, around 93% of them singletons. Division of CD4+ cells produced a CD45RA+ naive subset and a CD45RA-negative memory subset. The TCR originated in a man aged 18 to 30 in good health. Some clones in this sample may be carry-over from other donors' samples. This chain connects TRBV6-1 to TRBJ2-1; D not certain. The sample was naive CD4+ T cells from PBMCs. As for subset: CD45RA+ positively selected. CDR3 sequence: CASTLNPYNEQFF. In DNA, the CDR3 is TGTGCCAGCACATTGAACCCCTACAATGAGCAGTTCTTC.